This T cell receptor beta chain was retrieved from a study of post-analysis software for immune sequencing data. Study results and caveats: In patients, TRBV5-6, TRBV5-1 and TRBV20-1 belonged to five or six TRBV segments found more frequently than in controls.

The germline CDR1 and CDR2 sequences are MNHEY and SVGAGI. The CDR3 spans 14 residues. Unique molecular identifiers were carried by the TCR beta cDNA libraries. TCRdb used MiXCR to reprocess the PCR reads, holding one entry per CDR3 protein. The profile shows hundreds of thousands of distinct CDR3 sequences, 55% to 70% of them singletons. Concerning this clonotype itself: Its target is not known.

The rearrangement joins TRBV6-5 to TRBJ2-4; tentatively, D is TRBD1 or TRBD2 (5 bases each). The DNA end is more similar to TRBJ2-7, so the J call may be wrong. The clonotype originates from a girl aged 2 to 9 with multiple sclerosis. The sequencing input was blood. The CDR3 region has the DNA TGTGCCAGCAGCGACCTGGGGGTACGAGACGAGCAGTACTTC. Translated, it gives CASSDLGVRDEQYF.